What follows is one T cell receptor (beta chain) and its context. Its antigen is undetermined. These data belong to a study of T cell responses to AZD1222 COVID-19 vaccine. Germline CDR1 is MNHEY and CDR2 is SMNVEV (reference sequence). This CDR3 has 13 residues. The V end was cut by 3 bases, the J end by 3 bases, with 8 bases between. The protocol was immunoSEQ multiplex PCR, while the TCRdb copy is restricted to in-frame clones and leaves out a portion. Among more than 80,000 clones, 90% were seen once, and the ten largest hold 5.1%. Broader study findings: Recipients of AZD1222 seropositive at baseline numbered only six or seven.

The source is an adult in good health. The sequences come from peripheral blood, collected on day 0 of AZD1222 vaccination. This chain uses TRBV27 with TRBJ1-1; weak D call: TRBD1 (5 bases). The CDR3, as DNA: TGTGCCAGCAGTTTCAGGGTATACACTGAAGCTTTCTTT. Amino acid sequence: CASSFRVYTEAFF.